What follows are 26 T cell receptor beta chains derived from one specimen sequenced in a study of early T cells in non-severe SARS-CoV-2 infection. TCRdb passed the 5' RACE reads through MiXCR, listing each CDR3 protein once. The table has about 77,000 distinct CDR3 sequences, 9% to 10% seen once. Sequenced: whole blood. The receptors were gathered from an adult who was a healthcare worker with PCR-confirmed SARS-CoV-2 infection or an uninfected control (not recorded which).

This clonotype was counted only a few times. V and J are TRBV27 and TRBJ2-1, with 9 bases aligning to TRBD2. Trimming cost V 6 bases and J 0 bases; bases outside gene matches: 3. The CDR3 spans 15 residues. Germline loops: CDR1 MNHEY, CDR2 SMNVEV (reference sequence). In DNA, the CDR3 is TGTGCCAGCAGACGTAGCGGGAGCTCCTACAATGAGCAGTTCTTC. Residues: CASRRSGSSYNEQFF.

This clonotype has just a few counts. V is TRBV5-4 and J is TRBJ2-1, with 7 bases aligning to TRBD1. The CDR3 is 16 amino acids. J gave up 0 bases and V 0 bases, and 3 bases lay outside the gene matches. Looked up from germline, CDR1 is SGHNT and CDR2 is YYREEE (reference sequence). CDR3 sequence: CASSLGGQSSYNEQFF. The CDR3, as DNA: TGTGCCAGCAGCTTGGGGGGACAGAGCTCCTACAATGAGCAGTTCTTC.

The DNA of the CDR3 is TGTGCCAGCAGCCCCCCCGGGACTAGCGGGAGGAATGAGCAGTTCTTC. The encoded protein is CASSPPGTSGRNEQFF. The chain employs TRBV5-4 and TRBJ2-1; 15 bases are shared with TRBD2. The J segment lost 7 bases and the V segment lost 4 bases, leaving 6 bases of the junction unmatched. This CDR3 contains 16 residues. Germline CDR1 and CDR2: SGHNT and YYREEE (reference sequence).

This clonotype was observed many times. J is TRBJ2-1 and V is TRBV21-1. TRBV21-1 is a known pseudogene. This CDR3 spans 10 amino acids. The CDR3 DNA sequence: TGTGCCAGCAGAGGCGATGAGCAGTTCTTC. Amino acid sequence: CASRGDEQFF.

DNA of the CDR3: TGTGCCATCAGTGAGGCTTTCTTT. Translation: CAISEAFF. The rearrangement uses TRBV10-3 and TRBJ1-1; no firm D call. Germline CDR1 reads ENHRY; CDR2 reads SYGVKD. Trimming left V 2 bases short and J 11 bases short, with 0 bases between. This CDR3 has 8 amino acids.

The chain is built from TRBV16 and TRBJ1-4, with TRBD1 as a possible D gene (5 bases). The CDR3 totals 15 residues. CDR1 is KGHSY, CDR2 FQNENV, per germline. V gave up 3 bases and J gave up 0 bases, with 8 bases separating them. The CDR3 coding sequence is TGTGCCAGCAGCCAGGGGGATGCAACTAATGAAAAACTGTTTTTT. Amino acids: CASSQGDATNEKLFF.

This clonotype was seen ten or more times. V and J are TRBV2 and TRBJ2-3, with D hard to call. Trimming shortened V by 1 base and J by 7 bases, and 3 bases separated the two germline ends. The CDR3 contains 11 residues. The germline V gene has CDR1 SNHLY and CDR2 FYNNEI. Here the CDR3 reads CASSEDNTQYF. The CDR3 region has the DNA TGTGCCAGCAGTGAAGATAATACGCAGTATTTT. The variable domain in full, completed from reference TRBV2 and TRBJ2-3, reads EPEVTQTPSHQVTQMGQEVILRCVPISNHLYFYWYRQILGQKVEFLVSFYNNEISEKSEIFDDQFSVERPDGSNFTLKIRSTKLEDSAMYFCASSEDNTQYFGPGTRLTVL.

This clonotype showed up just once. V usage is TRBV18 and J usage is TRBJ2-1; perhaps TRBD1 as D (6 bases). V was clipped by 2 bases and J by 4 bases, with 9 bases between them. Germline loops: CDR1 KGHSH, CDR2 LQKENI. The CDR3 contains 14 residues. The CDR3 sequence is CASSPRTDYNEQFF. Here the CDR3 DNA reads TGTGCCAGCTCACCAAGGACAGATTACAATGAGCAGTTCTTC.

This clonotype is a singleton in its sample. V gene TRBV10-2 combines with J gene TRBJ2-3, with D possibly being TRBD2 (5 bases). The CDR3 is made up of 14 amino acids. Germline V gene data show CDR1 as WSHSY and CDR2 as SAAADI. With 8 bases removed from V and 0 bases from J, the gap between germline ends came to 12 bases. The CDR3 region is CASHAGLSTDTQYF. The CDR3 DNA follows: TGCGCCAGCCATGCGGGCCTTAGCACAGATACGCAGTATTTT.

The CDR3 sequence is CATSDLNAASYNEQFF. The CDR3 coding sequence is TGTGCCACCAGTGATTTGAACGCGGCCTCCTACAATGAGCAGTTCTTC. This chain links TRBV24-1 with TRBJ2-1; D not resolved. This CDR3 is built from 16 residues. V was clipped by 0 bases and J by 0 bases, with 8 bases between them. Germline V gene data show CDR1 as KGHDR and CDR2 as SFDVKD.

This clonotype was counted many times. This sequence joins TRBV7-8 and TRBJ1-2; a possible D gene is TRBD1 (5 bases). CDR3 length: 12 residues. Trimming stripped 1 base from V and 6 bases from J, with 6 bases between. From germline, CDR1 is SGHVS and CDR2 FQNEAQ. CDR3 residues: CASSLVGDGYTF. CDR3 nucleotide sequence: TGTGCCAGCAGCTTAGTAGGGGATGGCTACACCTTC.

V gene TRBV6-6 combines with J gene TRBJ1-4, with a tentative D call TRBD1 (5 bases). The germline V gene has CDR1 MNHNY and CDR2 SVGAGI (reference sequence). With 10 bases removed from V and 1 base from J, the gap between germline ends came to 10 bases. This CDR3 spans 13 amino acids. CDR3 sequence (DNA): TGTGCCACCAGGGCAGGAACTAATGAAAAACTGTTTTTT. It specifies CATRAGTNEKLFF.

This clonotype was counted between two and nine times. The chain recombines TRBV28 with TRBJ2-7; 11 positions match TRBD2. CDR3 length equals 14 residues. Unmatched junction bases numbered 7, after V lost 5 bases and J lost 7 bases. Germline V gene data show CDR1 as MDHEN and CDR2 as SYDVKM. The CDR3 DNA is TGTGCCAGCAGTCTTAGCGGGAGGGCGGAGGAGCAGTACTTC. Translated: CASSLSGRAEEQYF.

The sample holds many counts of this clonotype. This chain uses TRBV11-2 with TRBJ1-6; D not certain. This CDR3 spans 14 amino acids. Germline loops: CDR1 SGHAT, CDR2 FQNNGV. V shed 3 bases and J shed 7 bases, with 10 bases lying between them. The CDR3 here is CASSLSDGNSPLHF. The CDR3 region has the DNA TGTGCCAGCAGCTTGAGTGACGGGAATTCACCCCTCCACTTT.

This clonotype was detected ten times or more. J is TRBJ2-2 and V is TRBV12-3 or TRBV12-4; D remains ambiguous. The CDR3 is 13 amino acids. Trimming left V 3 bases short and J 5 bases short, with 7 bases between. The CDR3 DNA sequence: TGTGCCAGCAGTTTCGTAGGGACCGGGGAGCTGTTTTTT. Protein: CASSFVGTGELFF.

This clonotype has at least ten counts. The chain combines TRBV7-9 with TRBJ1-4; unclear D gene. The CDR3 length is 14 residues. From germline, CDR1 is SEHNR and CDR2 FQNEAQ (reference sequence). V was cut by 1 base and J by 6 bases, with 9 bases left in between. The DNA of the CDR3 is TGTGCCAGCAGCTTAGACGGAGGGTATGAAAAACTGTTTTTT. Protein: CASSLDGGYEKLFF.

This clonotype showed up many times. The V gene is TRBV28, the J gene TRBJ2-5; no clear D. V dropped 6 bases and J dropped 3 bases, with 20 bases sitting between them. CDR3 length equals 16 residues. In germline, CDR1 is MDHEN, CDR2 SYDVKM. This CDR3 reads CASSRPPTTIKETQYF. The CDR3 nucleotides read TGTGCCAGCAGCCGCCCCCCGACAACCATAAAAGAGACCCAGTACTTC.

This chain links TRBV4-2 with TRBJ2-7; the D call may be TRBD1 or TRBD2 (5 bases each). The germline V and J ends were trimmed by 1 base and 3 bases, with 13 bases remaining between them. From germline, CDR1 is LGHNA and CDR2 YNFKEQ. This CDR3 contains 15 residues. The CDR3 spells CASSQGGAVNYEQYF. CDR3 DNA: TGTGCCAGCAGCCAAGGAGGGGCCGTAAACTACGAGCAGTACTTC.

In this sample, this clonotype turned up many times. V is TRBV5-5 and J is TRBJ1-1; no firm D call. Germline loops: CDR1 SGHKS, CDR2 YYEKEE (reference sequence). CDR3 length: 16 amino acids. Trimming cost V 0 bases and J 5 bases, with 17 bases left between them. DNA for the CDR3: TGTGCCAGCAGCTTGGATTCCCTGGGATACCCTACTGAAGCTTTCTTT. It translates to CASSLDSLGYPTEAFF.

This clonotype was detected many times. V and J are TRBV5-1 and TRBJ2-4, with a tentative D call TRBD1 (5 bases). The CDR3 runs 15 residues. In germline, CDR1 is SGHRS, CDR2 YFSETQ. V lost 0 bases, J lost 8 bases, and 15 bases lay in between. The CDR3 DNA reads TGCGCCAGCAGCTTGGGGGGCTCCAGTCGGGACATTCAGTACTTC. It yields the protein CASSLGGSSRDIQYF.

At least ten counts were recorded for this clonotype. This sequence joins TRBV20-1 and TRBJ1-2; 7 nucleotides line up with TRBD1. Germline CDR1 and CDR2: DFQATT and SNEGSKA (reference sequence). The trim removed 6 bases at V and 5 bases at J, leaving 9 bases unmatched. CDR3 length equals 13 residues. CDR3 residues: CSAIRQGPYGYTF. The CDR3 coding sequence is TGCAGTGCCATAAGACAGGGACCTTATGGCTACACCTTC.

V gene TRBV6-1 combines with J gene TRBJ1-6; D unresolved. Trimming stripped 8 bases from V and 4 bases from J, with 9 bases between. CDR1 and CDR2 from the germline V gene are MNHNS and SASEGT. CDR3 length: 13 residues. The CDR3 here is CASDPEYNSPLHF. The DNA of the CDR3 is TGTGCCAGCGACCCAGAGTATAATTCACCCCTCCACTTT.

This clonotype was seen at least ten times. CDR3 amino acids: CASSSLAGAINEQFF. DNA for the CDR3: TGTGCCAGCAGTTCACTAGCGGGAGCCATCAATGAGCAGTTCTTC. V gene TRBV6-2 or TRBV6-3 combines with J gene TRBJ2-1; 11 bases are shared with TRBD2. The length of the CDR3 is 15 residues. V was pared by 4 bases and J by 6 bases, with 5 bases of the junction left unmatched. Germline assignment: CDR1 MNHEY and CDR2 SVGEGT.

This clonotype was seen many times. This rearrangement joins TRBV5-1 to TRBJ1-2; perhaps TRBD1 as D (5 bases). Trimming removed 0 bases at V and 4 bases at J, with 13 bases between. The germline CDR1 and CDR2 sequences are SGHRS and YFSETQ. The CDR3 contains 15 residues. CDR3 sequence reads: CASSLGDPSLYGYTF. In nucleotides, the CDR3 is TGCGCCAGCAGCTTGGGGGACCCTTCCCTCTATGGCTACACCTTC.

The table lists this clonotype with a few counts. V gene TRBV10-1 combines with J gene TRBJ2-5; 11 nucleotides match TRBD2. Germline lookup yields CDR1 WNHNN and CDR2 SYGVQD (reference sequence). There are 19 residues in the CDR3. After removal of 3 bases from V and 1 base from J, the junction contained 13 bases not matched to a gene. The CDR3 DNA reads TGCGCCAGCAGTGATGGCCCTGTCCTAGCGGGAGGTTTCCAAGAGACCCAGTACTTC. Amino acid sequence: CASSDGPVLAGGFQETQYF.

This clonotype was observed at least ten times. DNA of the CDR3: TGTGCCAGCAGCCAACTCGAGCCCGCTCGCTGGGCGGGAGAGAGCAATGAGCAGTTCTTC. Translated, it gives CASSQLEPARWAGESNEQFF. V usage is TRBV3-1 and J usage is TRBJ2-1; 7 bases are shared with TRBD2. The V gene's germline CDR1 is LGHDT and CDR2 YNNKEL (reference sequence). CDR3 length equals 20 residues. The junction had 22 bases not matched to a gene; V was cut back by 2 bases and J by 6 bases.